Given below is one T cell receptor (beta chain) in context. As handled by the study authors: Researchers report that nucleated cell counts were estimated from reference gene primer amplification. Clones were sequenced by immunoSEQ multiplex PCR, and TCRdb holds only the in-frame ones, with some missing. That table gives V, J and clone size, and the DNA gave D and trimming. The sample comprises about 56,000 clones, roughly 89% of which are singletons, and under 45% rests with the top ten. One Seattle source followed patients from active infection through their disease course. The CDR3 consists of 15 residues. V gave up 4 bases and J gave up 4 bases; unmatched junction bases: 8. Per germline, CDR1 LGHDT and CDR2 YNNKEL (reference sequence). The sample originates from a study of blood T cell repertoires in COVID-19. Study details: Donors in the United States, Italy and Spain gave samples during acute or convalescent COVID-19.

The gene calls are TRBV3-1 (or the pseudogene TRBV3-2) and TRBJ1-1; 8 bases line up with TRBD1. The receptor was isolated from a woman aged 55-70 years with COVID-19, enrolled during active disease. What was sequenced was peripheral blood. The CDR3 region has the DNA TGTGCCAGCAGCCGACAGGGGCCTCGAGGCACTGAAGCTTTCTTT. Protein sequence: CASSRQGPRGTEAFF.